Following are 15 T cell receptor beta chains from one sample sequenced in a study of cytomegalovirus exposure and HLA in healthy donors. This PCR relied on a set of 60 Vbeta primers and 13 Jbeta primers. Generated by immunoSEQ multiplex PCR, the TCRdb table keeps only in-frame clones and is missing some. The sample comprises about 150,000 clones, roughly 84% of which are singletons, and roughly 1.5% rests with the top ten. Sequences were obtained from PBMCs. The receptors come from a woman between 18 and 29 years old in good health and CMV-seronegative.

This clone was detected only once. The V and J genes are TRBV28 and TRBJ2-3; 10 bases match TRBD1. The germline V gene has CDR1 MDHEN and CDR2 SYDVKM. The CDR3 covers 19 residues. The trim removed 6 bases at V and 2 bases at J, leaving 17 bases unmatched. CDR3 amino acids: CASSHRDRGRLFATDTQYF. As DNA, the CDR3 is TGTGCCAGCAGCCACCGGGACAGGGGACGCCTTTTTGCCACAGATACGCAGTATTTT.

V is TRBV5-4 and J is TRBJ2-7; D not resolved. Per germline, CDR1 SGHNT and CDR2 YYREEE (reference sequence). The CDR3 spans 13 residues. Trimming left V 2 bases short and J 3 bases short, with 9 bases between. The CDR3: CASSLAGNYEQYF. For the CDR3, the DNA is TGTGCCAGCAGCTTAGCAGGCAACTACGAGCAGTACTTC.

V gene TRBV2 combines with J gene TRBJ1-5, with 7 bases lining up with TRBD1. The V segment lost 4 bases and the J segment 6 bases; nucleotides outside the gene matches: 3. CDR1 is SNHLY, CDR2 FYNNEI, per germline. The CDR3 is 13 amino acids. CDR3 sequence: CASSGDRVQPQHF. Written as DNA, the CDR3 is TGTGCCAGCAGTGGAGACAGGGTTCAGCCCCAGCATTTT.

The V call is TRBV7-6, the J call TRBJ1-2, with TRBD1 matching 7 bases. Trimming removed 4 bases from V and 4 bases from J; junction bases left unmatched: 9. CDR3 length equals 15 residues. Germline V CDR1 and CDR2: SGHVS, FNYEAQ. The CDR3 nucleotides are TGTGCCAGCAGCTCTTACAGGGGTTCAGGCTATGGCTACACCTTC. Translation: CASSSYRGSGYGYTF.

This clone was seen a few times. The chain is built from TRBV6-5 and TRBJ1-2, with D possibly being TRBD1 (6 bases). The ends were cut back, 2 bases at V and 7 bases at J, with 14 bases in the middle. This CDR3 spans 14 amino acids. The germline V gene encodes CDR1 MNHEY and CDR2 SVGAGI. CDR3 sequence: CASSYGRGVSGYTF. Written as DNA, the CDR3 is TGTGCCAGCAGTTACGGCAGGGGCGTCTCTGGCTACACCTTC.

The J gene is TRBJ1-5, the V gene TRBV28; 9 nucleotides agree with TRBD1. Germline CDR1 MDHEN, CDR2 SYDVKM. The CDR3 sequence is 14 residues long. Germline trimming cut 6 bases from V and 5 bases from J; bases unmatched to any gene: 5. The CDR3 region has the DNA TGTGCCAGCAGGCCCGGGACAGGGTATCAGCCCCAGCATTTT. This gives the protein CASRPGTGYQPQHF.

This chain joins TRBV5-1 and TRBJ1-4; TRBD1 matches 8 bases. Germline lookup yields CDR1 SGHRS and CDR2 YFSETQ. Unmatched junction bases numbered 10, after V lost 4 bases and J lost 8 bases. The CDR3 has 15 residues. Written as DNA, the CDR3 is TGCGCCAGCAGCCCCCTAGACAGGGGAAGCGAAAAACTGTTTTTT. Amino acid sequence: CASSPLDRGSEKLFF.

This clone was seen just once. This chain uses TRBV6-1 with TRBJ1-1; D perhaps matches TRBD1 (6 bases). Germline loops: CDR1 MNHNS, CDR2 SASEGT. Trimming stripped 6 bases from V and 1 base from J, with 9 bases between. This CDR3 is built from 13 residues. The CDR3 region has the DNA TGTGCCAGCAGGGGGGCTAGGAACACTGAAGCTTTCTTT. Residues: CASRGARNTEAFF.

The J gene is TRBJ1-2, the V gene TRBV29-1, with D perhaps matching TRBD1 (6 bases). CDR3 size: 11 residues. From germline, CDR1 is SQVTM and CDR2 ANQGSEA. V lost 1 base, J lost 13 bases, and 13 bases lay in between. DNA of the CDR3: TGCAGCGTTGAAGTACAGGGAAGGCTCACCTTC. The encoded protein is CSVEVQGRLTF.

The chain couples TRBV27 to TRBJ2-7, with TRBD1 identical over 7 bases. The J segment lost 7 bases and the V segment lost 2 bases, leaving 8 bases of the junction unmatched. The V gene's germline CDR1 is MNHEY and CDR2 SMNVEV (reference sequence). The CDR3 has 14 residues. CDR3 loop: CASSLIGTVEEQYF. In DNA, the CDR3 is TGTGCCAGCAGTTTAATAGGGACAGTGGAGGAGCAGTACTTC.

This clone was picked up a small number of times. V gene TRBV7-9 combines with J gene TRBJ2-7; 10 bases map to TRBD1. The CDR3 has 15 residues. Germline assignment: CDR1 SEHNR and CDR2 FQNEAQ (reference sequence). Losses at the gene ends were 6 bases for V and 1 base for J; bases not matched to a gene: 6. The CDR3: CASSFPGQGSYEQYF. For the CDR3, the DNA is TGTGCCAGCAGTTTCCCGGGACAGGGGTCCTACGAGCAGTACTTC.

The chain joins TRBV18 to TRBJ1-5; 10 bases are shared with TRBD1. After removal of 3 bases from V and 6 bases from J, the junction contained 5 bases not matched to a gene. The CDR3 runs 15 residues. Per germline, CDR1 KGHSH and CDR2 LQKENI. Here the CDR3 DNA reads TGTGCCAGCTCACCGGGACAGGGGATGGTTCAGCCCCAGCATTTT. It codes for CASSPGQGMVQPQHF.

The chain uses TRBV7-2 and TRBJ2-5, with a tentative D call TRBD1 (6 bases). Germline values: CDR1 SGHTA, CDR2 FQGNSA. The CDR3 runs to 14 residues. The V end was cut by 6 bases, the J end by 5 bases, with 16 bases between. The CDR3 sequence: CASSFIWGRETQYF. The CDR3 bases are TGTGCCAGCAGTTTCATCTGGGGGCGGGAGACCCAGTACTTC.

The gene calls are TRBV10-1 and TRBJ2-5; the D gene is possibly TRBD2 (6 bases). Trimming took 3 bases from V and 2 from J, leaving 10 bases between them. Per germline, CDR1 WNHNN and CDR2 SYGVQD (reference sequence). The CDR3 sequence is 14 residues long. This CDR3 is CASSDRGTQETQYF. In DNA form, the CDR3 reads TGCGCCAGCAGTGATCGAGGGACTCAAGAGACCCAGTACTTC.

This CDR3 reads CAIGGVGNYGYTF. CDR3 nucleotides: TGTGCCATAGGGGGGGTCGGGAACTATGGCTACACCTTC. The chain uses TRBV28 and TRBJ1-2; TRBD1 is a possible D gene (6 bases). The CDR3 contains 13 residues. Trimming pared 10 bases from V and 2 bases from J, leaving 14 bases between. Germline CDR1 and CDR2: MDHEN and SYDVKM.